These T cell receptor beta chains were read from a single sample in a study of blood T cell repertoires in COVID-19. Sequencing used immunoSEQ multiplex PCR; TCRdb keeps in-frame clones, though not all of them. The sample has 150,000 to 160,000 clones, approximately 80% seen once. Sequencing used peripheral blood. Receptor source: a woman aged 55-70 years with COVID-19, enrolled during active disease. CDR3s include the opening cysteine and the closing phenylalanine or tryptophan. A D gene is named only where the DNA matches it firmly. Clone size is not always given. Where it is, it says once, few, many or a class for expanded clones.

j_gene: TRBJ2-2; abundance: NA; v_gene: TRBV6-5; d_gene: TRBD2; CDR3nt: TGTGCCTCCCGGCCGGCTAGCGGGAGGGGTGGGGAGCTGTTTTTT; CDR3aa: CASRPASGRGGELFF
j_gene: TRBJ2-1; abundance: NA; v_gene: TRBV10-1; d_gene: NA; CDR3nt: TGCGCCAGCAGCGTGAGTCGGTCCCACAATGAGCAGTTCTTC; CDR3aa: CASSVSRSHNEQFF
j_gene: TRBJ2-7; abundance: NA; v_gene: TRBV19; d_gene: TRBD2; CDR3nt: TGTGCCAGTAGTGCACCCCGACTAGCGGGTGGCAGTGAGCAGTACTTC; CDR3aa: CASSAPRLAGGSEQYF
j_gene: TRBJ1-1; abundance: NA; v_gene: TRBV2; d_gene: NA; CDR3nt: TGTGCCAGCAGCGTCGGGGGCACTGAAGCTTTCTTT; CDR3aa: CASSVGGTEAFF
j_gene: TRBJ1-1; abundance: NA; v_gene: TRBV27; d_gene: TRBD1; CDR3nt: TGTGCCAGCAGTTCACAGACAGGGGAGAACACTGAAGCTTTCTTT; CDR3aa: CASSSQTGENTEAFF
j_gene: TRBJ1-2; abundance: NA; v_gene: TRBV19; d_gene: NA; CDR3nt: TGTGCCAGTAGTGAGCGAAGAGCTAACTATGGCTACACCTTC; CDR3aa: CASSERRANYGYTF
j_gene: TRBJ1-1; abundance: few; v_gene: TRBV9; d_gene: TRBD1; CDR3nt: TGTGCCAGCAGCCTAAGGACAGGGGGCGGAAACACTGAAGCTTTCTTT; CDR3aa: CASSLRTGGGNTEAFF
j_gene: TRBJ1-3; abundance: NA; v_gene: TRBV9; d_gene: NA; CDR3nt: TGTGCCAGCAGCCCTGGGAGGTCCAAAGCCACAGGAAACACCATATATTTT; CDR3aa: CASSPGRSKATGNTIYF
j_gene: TRBJ1-1; abundance: NA; v_gene: TRBV7-9; d_gene: NA; CDR3nt: TGTGCCAGCAGCTCCCCTCGGGGAGCGCTGCAAGCTTTCTTT; CDR3aa: CASSSPRGALQAFF
j_gene: TRBJ1-2; abundance: NA; v_gene: TRBV5-8; d_gene: TRBD1; CDR3nt: TGTGCCAGCAGCTCCTCACAGGGGGGGAGCTACACCTTC; CDR3aa: CASSSSQGGSYTF
j_gene: TRBJ1-5; abundance: NA; v_gene: TRBV6-5; d_gene: NA; CDR3nt: TGTGCCAGCGACACGGGCAATCAGCCCCAGCATTTT; CDR3aa: CASDTGNQPQHF
j_gene: TRBJ1-5; abundance: NA; v_gene: TRBV6-5; d_gene: NA; CDR3nt: TGTGCCAGCAGTTCCGGGGGAGGGAATCAGCCCCAGCATTTT; CDR3aa: CASSSGGGNQPQHF
j_gene: TRBJ1-4; abundance: NA; v_gene: TRBV28; d_gene: NA; CDR3nt: TGTGCCAGCAGTTTCTCCCTTGGCCCTCTTAATGAAAAACTGTTTTTT; CDR3aa: CASSFSLGPLNEKLFF
j_gene: TRBJ2-3; abundance: NA; v_gene: TRBV2; d_gene: TRBD2; CDR3nt: TGTGCCAGCAGGGGGACTAGCGGGGCTAGCACAGATACGCAGTATTTT; CDR3aa: CASRGTSGASTDTQYF
j_gene: TRBJ1-2; abundance: NA; v_gene: TRBV7-6; d_gene: TRBD1; CDR3nt: TGTGCCAGCAGCCCGGGACAGTTTTATGGCTACACCTTC; CDR3aa: CASSPGQFYGYTF
j_gene: TRBJ2-6; abundance: NA; v_gene: TRBV5-1; d_gene: NA; CDR3nt: TGCGCCAGCAGCTGGAGGTCCCACACAACAGGGGCCAACGTCCTGACTTTC; CDR3aa: CASSWRSHTTGANVLTF
j_gene: TRBJ1-4; abundance: NA; v_gene: TRBV6-5; d_gene: NA; CDR3nt: TGTGCCAGCAAGAGCGGGGGTGGCACTAATGAAAAACTGTTTTTT; CDR3aa: CASKSGGGTNEKLFF
j_gene: TRBJ2-2; abundance: NA; v_gene: TRBV7-6; d_gene: TRBD1; CDR3nt: TGTGCCAGCAGCCTCGGGACAGCGAACACCGGGGAGCTGTTTTTT; CDR3aa: CASSLGTANTGELFF
j_gene: TRBJ2-7; abundance: NA; v_gene: TRBV19; d_gene: TRBD2; CDR3nt: TGTGCCAGTAGTACCGGACTAGTAGCGGGCGAGCAGTACTTC; CDR3aa: CASSTGLVAGEQYF
j_gene: TRBJ1-2; abundance: NA; v_gene: TRBV25-1; d_gene: NA; CDR3nt: TGTGCCAGCAGTGTAGGGGCCTATGGCTACACCTTC; CDR3aa: CASSVGAYGYTF
j_gene: TRBJ1-2; abundance: NA; v_gene: TRBV29-1; d_gene: TRBD1; CDR3nt: TGCAGCGTTAGGAAGGACAGGGTCGCTCTTTTAGGCTACACCTTC; CDR3aa: CSVRKDRVALLGYTF
j_gene: TRBJ2-7; abundance: few; v_gene: TRBV4-1; d_gene: TRBD2; CDR3nt: TGCGCCAGCAGCCAAGAGGGGGGGACTAGGTACTACGAGCAGTACTTC; CDR3aa: CASSQEGGTRYYEQYF
j_gene: TRBJ1-4; abundance: NA; v_gene: TRBV27; d_gene: NA; CDR3nt: TGTGCCAGCAGAGAGGCGGGTGGAAAGGCAACTAATGAAAAACTGTTTTTT; CDR3aa: CASREAGGKATNEKLFF
j_gene: TRBJ1-1; abundance: NA; v_gene: TRBV3-1/TRBV3-2; d_gene: TRBD1; CDR3nt: TGTGCCAGCAGTCCGACAGGGACGAACACTGAAGCTTTCTTT; CDR3aa: CASSPTGTNTEAFF
j_gene: TRBJ1-3; abundance: NA; v_gene: TRBV7-2; d_gene: NA; CDR3nt: TGTGCCAGCAGCTTAGACGCAAGGAGACCCTCTGGAAACACCATATATTTT; CDR3aa: CASSLDARRPSGNTIYF
j_gene: TRBJ2-1; abundance: NA; v_gene: TRBV7-3; d_gene: NA; CDR3nt: TGTGCCAGCAGCTTAAGGACCGGGGGTGAGCAGTTCTTC; CDR3aa: CASSLRTGGEQFF
j_gene: TRBJ1-2; abundance: NA; v_gene: TRBV5-8; d_gene: NA; CDR3nt: TGTGCCAGCTCTTTGAACTATGGCTACACCTTC; CDR3aa: CASSLNYGYTF
j_gene: TRBJ2-3; abundance: NA; v_gene: TRBV5-1; d_gene: NA; CDR3nt: TGCGCCAGCACCCTTGGTAGCGGCACAGATACGCAGTATTTT; CDR3aa: CASTLGSGTDTQYF
j_gene: TRBJ2-1; abundance: NA; v_gene: TRBV24-1; d_gene: NA; CDR3nt: TGTGCCACCAGTGGGAGAGAAGGGAGCTACAATGAGCAGTTCTTC; CDR3aa: CATSGREGSYNEQFF
j_gene: TRBJ2-2; abundance: NA; v_gene: TRBV7-9; d_gene: TRBD2; CDR3nt: TGTGCCAGCAGCTTAGCCACGGGACTAGCGGGGAACACCGGGGAGCTGTTTTTT; CDR3aa: CASSLATGLAGNTGELFF
j_gene: TRBJ1-2; abundance: NA; v_gene: TRBV12-5; d_gene: NA; CDR3nt: TGTGCTAGTGGTTTGTTTTGGGAGGGGTCTAACTATGGCTACACCTTC; CDR3aa: CASGLFWEGSNYGYTF
j_gene: TRBJ1-5; abundance: NA; v_gene: TRBV18; d_gene: NA; CDR3nt: TGTGCCAGCTCACCGGACTTATATAGCAATCAGCCCCAGCATTTT; CDR3aa: CASSPDLYSNQPQHF
j_gene: TRBJ2-7; abundance: NA; v_gene: TRBV5-6; d_gene: TRBD1; CDR3nt: TGTGCCAGCAGCCTACGAGGGACAGGGGGCGTCTTCTCCTACGAGCAGTACTTC; CDR3aa: CASSLRGTGGVFSYEQYF
j_gene: TRBJ1-3; abundance: NA; v_gene: TRBV4-2; d_gene: NA; CDR3nt: TGTGCCAGCAGCCAAGAGGAGAGGGGAAACACCATATATTTT; CDR3aa: CASSQEERGNTIYF
j_gene: TRBJ1-3; abundance: NA; v_gene: TRBV14; d_gene: TRBD1; CDR3nt: TGTGCCAGCAGGACAGGGGGCGGAAACACCATATATTTT; CDR3aa: CASRTGGGNTIYF
j_gene: TRBJ1-2; abundance: few; v_gene: TRBV19; d_gene: NA; CDR3nt: TGTGCCGCAAACGGGGGGGGAATCCACGGCTACACCTTC; CDR3aa: CAANGGGIHGYTF
j_gene: TRBJ1-1; abundance: NA; v_gene: TRBV19; d_gene: TRBD1; CDR3nt: TGTGCCAGTAGCACAGACAGGGCGCTGGCTGAAGCTTTCTTT; CDR3aa: CASSTDRALAEAFF
j_gene: TRBJ1-6; abundance: NA; v_gene: TRBV12-3/TRBV12-4; d_gene: NA; CDR3nt: TGTGCCAGCAGTCGACTAGCGGCTTCACCCCTCCACTTT; CDR3aa: CASSRLAASPLHF
j_gene: TRBJ2-7; abundance: once; v_gene: TRBV13; d_gene: TRBD2; CDR3nt: TGTGCCAGCAGCTCTACCGGGACTAACTCCTACGAGCAGTACTTC; CDR3aa: CASSSTGTNSYEQYF
j_gene: TRBJ1-1; abundance: NA; v_gene: TRBV9; d_gene: NA; CDR3nt: TGTGCCAGCAGCGCGAACCCGAGGACGGGACACCCTGAAGCTTTCTTT; CDR3aa: CASSANPRTGHPEAFF
j_gene: TRBJ2-5; abundance: NA; v_gene: TRBV6-1; d_gene: NA; CDR3nt: TGTGCCAGCAGTGAACAGGCAGGGGCGCCAAATGGGGAGACCCAGTACTTC; CDR3aa: CASSEQAGAPNGETQYF
j_gene: TRBJ1-3; abundance: NA; v_gene: TRBV6-5; d_gene: NA; CDR3nt: TGTGCCAGCAGTTATTCCCGAGGCGGCACCATATATTTT; CDR3aa: CASSYSRGGTIYF
j_gene: TRBJ1-2; abundance: NA; v_gene: TRBV27; d_gene: NA; CDR3nt: TGTGCCAGCAGTTTAGCGGGGGGGGGTAACTATGGCTACACCTTC; CDR3aa: CASSLAGGGNYGYTF
j_gene: TRBJ1-2; abundance: NA; v_gene: TRBV5-4; d_gene: TRBD1; CDR3nt: TGTGCCAGCAGCCCGGAGCAGACAGGGTCCTATTCGGGGGGCTACACCTTC; CDR3aa: CASSPEQTGSYSGGYTF
j_gene: TRBJ1-1; abundance: NA; v_gene: TRBV27; d_gene: TRBD1; CDR3nt: TGTGCCAGCAGTTTTCGACAGGGAGCTGAAGCTTTCTTT; CDR3aa: CASSFRQGAEAFF
j_gene: TRBJ1-2; abundance: NA; v_gene: TRBV14; d_gene: NA; CDR3nt: TGTGCCAGCAGCCCTGGACTCCTCAATGGCTACACCTTC; CDR3aa: CASSPGLLNGYTF
j_gene: TRBJ1-2; abundance: few; v_gene: TRBV19; d_gene: TRBD1; CDR3nt: TGTGCCAGTAGTAAAGACAGGGTGTATGGCTACACCTTC; CDR3aa: CASSKDRVYGYTF
j_gene: TRBJ1-2; abundance: NA; v_gene: TRBV21-1; d_gene: NA; CDR3nt: TGTGCCAGCAGCAAAAGTAAGACAGGGGGGGTCTATGGCTACACCTTC; CDR3aa: CASSKSKTGGVYGYTF